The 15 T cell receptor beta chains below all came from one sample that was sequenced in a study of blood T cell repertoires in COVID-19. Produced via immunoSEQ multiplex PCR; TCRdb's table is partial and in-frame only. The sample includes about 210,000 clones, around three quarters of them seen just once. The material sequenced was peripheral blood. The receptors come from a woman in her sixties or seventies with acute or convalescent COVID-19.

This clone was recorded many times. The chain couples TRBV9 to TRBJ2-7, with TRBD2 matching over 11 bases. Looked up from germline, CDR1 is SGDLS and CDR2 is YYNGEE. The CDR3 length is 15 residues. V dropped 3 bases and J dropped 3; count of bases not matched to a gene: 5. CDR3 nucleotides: TGTGCCAGCAGCGGGTTAGCGGGGGGGCTCTACGAGCAGTACTTC. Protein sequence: CASSGLAGGLYEQYF. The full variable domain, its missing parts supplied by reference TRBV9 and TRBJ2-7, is DSGVTQTPKHLITATGQRVTLRCSPRSGDLSVYWYQQSLDQGLQFLIQYYNGEERAKGNILERFSAQQFPDLHSELNLSSLELGDSALYFCASSGLAGGLYEQYFGPGTRLTVT.

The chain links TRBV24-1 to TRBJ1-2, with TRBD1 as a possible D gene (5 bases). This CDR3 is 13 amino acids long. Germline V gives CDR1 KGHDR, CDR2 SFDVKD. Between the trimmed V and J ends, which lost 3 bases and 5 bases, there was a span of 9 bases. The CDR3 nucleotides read TGTGCCACCAGTGATCTTGCAGGGTATGGCTACACCTTC. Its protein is CATSDLAGYGYTF.

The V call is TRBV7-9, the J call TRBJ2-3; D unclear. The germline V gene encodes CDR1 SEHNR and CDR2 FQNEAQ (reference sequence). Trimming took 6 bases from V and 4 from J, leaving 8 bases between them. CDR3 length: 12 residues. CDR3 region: CASRGVADTQYF. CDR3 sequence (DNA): TGTGCCAGCAGGGGCGTGGCAGATACGCAGTATTTT. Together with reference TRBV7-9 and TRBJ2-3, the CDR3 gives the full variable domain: DTGVSQNPRHKITKRGQNVTFRCDPISEHNRLYWYRQTLGQGPEFLTYFQNEAQLEKSRLLSDRFSAERPKGSFSTLEIQRTEQGDSAMYLCASRGVADTQYFGPGTRLTVL.

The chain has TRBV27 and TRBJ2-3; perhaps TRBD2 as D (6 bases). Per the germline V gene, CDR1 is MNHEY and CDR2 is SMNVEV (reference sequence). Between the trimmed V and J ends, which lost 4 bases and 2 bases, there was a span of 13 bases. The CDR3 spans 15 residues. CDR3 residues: CASSSRDSYTDTQYF. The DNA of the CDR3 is TGTGCCAGCAGTTCCCGGGACTCCTACACAGATACGCAGTATTTT.

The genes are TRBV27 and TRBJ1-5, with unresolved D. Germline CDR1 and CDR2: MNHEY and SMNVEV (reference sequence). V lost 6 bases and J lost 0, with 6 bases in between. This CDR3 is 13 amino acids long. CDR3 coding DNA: TGTGCCAGCAGCCGCTATAGCAATCAGCCCCAGCATTTT. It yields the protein CASSRYSNQPQHF.

DNA of the CDR3: TGTGCCAGCAAACCTAGCGGGGGATATACTAGCACAGATACGCAGTATTTT. Amino acids: CASKPSGGYTSTDTQYF. This chain uses TRBV2 with TRBJ2-3; 10 bases align to TRBD2. The germline CDR1 and CDR2 sequences are SNHLY and FYNNEI. V shed 7 bases, J shed 0 bases, and the junction held 10 bases outside the gene matches. This CDR3 has 17 amino acids.

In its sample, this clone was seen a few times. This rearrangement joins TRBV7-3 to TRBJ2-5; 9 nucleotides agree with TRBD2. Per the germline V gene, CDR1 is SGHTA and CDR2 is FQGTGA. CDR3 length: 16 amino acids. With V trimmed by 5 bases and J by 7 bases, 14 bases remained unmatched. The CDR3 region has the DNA TGTGCCAGCAGCCCAGGAGCGGGGGGCGGCTCGGCGACCCAGTACTTC. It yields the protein CASSPGAGGGSATQYF.

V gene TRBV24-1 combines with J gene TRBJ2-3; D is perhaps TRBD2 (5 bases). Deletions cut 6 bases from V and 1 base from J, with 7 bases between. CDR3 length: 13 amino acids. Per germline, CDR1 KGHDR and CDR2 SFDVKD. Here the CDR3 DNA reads TGTGCCACCAGTTTCGGGGGCACAGATACGCAGTATTTT. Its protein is CATSFGGTDTQYF.

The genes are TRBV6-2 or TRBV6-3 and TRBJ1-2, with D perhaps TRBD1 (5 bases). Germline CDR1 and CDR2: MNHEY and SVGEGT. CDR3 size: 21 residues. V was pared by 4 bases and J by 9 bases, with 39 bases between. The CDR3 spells CASSSPIYPFSGTRMNECYTF. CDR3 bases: TGTGCCAGCAGTTCCCCCATCTACCCATTTTCTGGGACTCGGATGAACGAGTGCTACACCTTC.

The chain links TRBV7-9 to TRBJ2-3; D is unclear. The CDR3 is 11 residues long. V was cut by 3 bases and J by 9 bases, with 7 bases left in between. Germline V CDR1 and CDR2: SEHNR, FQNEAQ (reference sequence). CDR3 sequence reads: CASSLAGTQYF. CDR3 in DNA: TGTGCCAGCAGCTTGGCCGGGACGCAGTATTTT.

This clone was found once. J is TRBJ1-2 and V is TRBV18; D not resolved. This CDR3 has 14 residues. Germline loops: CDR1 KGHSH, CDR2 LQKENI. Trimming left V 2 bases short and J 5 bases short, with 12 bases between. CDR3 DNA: TGTGCCAGCTCACCAGAGGCGGGCGGATATGGCTACACCTTC. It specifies CASSPEAGGYGYTF.

The CDR3 loop is CASSYGSGSGRREPQHF. CDR3 nucleotides: TGTGCCAGCAGTTACGGTAGCGGCAGCGGCAGAAGGGAGCCCCAGCATTTT. The rearrangement links TRBV6-2 or TRBV6-3 to TRBJ1-5, with unresolved D. Trimming took 2 bases from V and 8 from J, leaving 22 bases between them. CDR3 length equals 17 residues. Germline assignment: CDR1 MNHEY and CDR2 SVGEGT.

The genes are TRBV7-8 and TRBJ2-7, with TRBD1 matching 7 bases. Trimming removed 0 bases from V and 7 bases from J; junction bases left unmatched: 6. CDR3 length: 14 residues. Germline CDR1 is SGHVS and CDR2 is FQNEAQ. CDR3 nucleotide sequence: TGTGCCAGCAGCTTAGCGAGACAGGGTGGTGAGCAGTACGTC. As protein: CASSLARQGGEQYV.

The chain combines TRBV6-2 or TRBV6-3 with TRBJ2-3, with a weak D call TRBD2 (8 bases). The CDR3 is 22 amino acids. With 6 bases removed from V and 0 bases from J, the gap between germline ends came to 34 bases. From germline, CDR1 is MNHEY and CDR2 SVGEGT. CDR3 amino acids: CASSRIRQGAGSGATSTDTQYF. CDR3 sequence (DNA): TGTGCCAGCAGCCGAATAAGACAGGGAGCGGGTAGCGGGGCGACTAGCACAGATACGCAGTATTTT.

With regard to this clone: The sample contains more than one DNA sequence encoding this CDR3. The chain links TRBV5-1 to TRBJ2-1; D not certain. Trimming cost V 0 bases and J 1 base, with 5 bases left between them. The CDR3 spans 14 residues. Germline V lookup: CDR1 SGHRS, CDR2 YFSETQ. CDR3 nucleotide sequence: TGCGCCAGCAGCTTGGGAGGATCCTACAATGAGCAGTTCTTC. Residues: CASSLGGSYNEQFF.